Below, 30 T cell receptor beta chains from the same sample are listed, as sequenced in a study of STAT5B mutations in CD4+ large granular lymphocyte leukemia. Profiling relied on immunoSEQ multiplex PCR, and the TCRdb table lists in-frame clones only, not all of them. Of tens of thousands of clones listed, approximately 83% were seen once; the top ten hold more than 0.3%. Sequenced input: CD4+ T cells from blood buffy coats. These receptors came from a human donor in good health.

The V call is TRBV7-3, the J call TRBJ2-2; 11 bases are shared with TRBD1. Looked up from germline, CDR1 is SGHTA and CDR2 is FQGTGA. Trimming at V came to 4 bases and at J to 5 bases, leaving 3 bases not matched to a gene. This CDR3 is 15 amino acids long. The chain's CDR3 is CASSSRDRGTGELFF. The CDR3 DNA sequence: TGTGCCAGCAGCTCTCGGGACAGGGGGACCGGGGAGCTGTTTTTT.

The gene calls are TRBV9 and TRBJ2-5; D may be TRBD1 or TRBD2 (6 bases each). In germline, CDR1 is SGDLS, CDR2 YYNGEE. CDR3 length: 14 residues. V was shortened by 2 bases and J by 1 base, with 9 bases between the two germline ends. The CDR3, as DNA: TGTGCCAGCAGCGTTAGGGGGGCCCAAGAGACCCAGTACTTC. Protein sequence: CASSVRGAQETQYF.

This chain joins TRBV5-1 and TRBJ2-3, with 10 nucleotides matching TRBD1. This CDR3 has 16 residues. Trimming took 4 bases from V and 0 from J; bases not matched to a gene: 5. The germline V gene has CDR1 SGHRS and CDR2 YFSETQ. CDR3 sequence: CASSPWTGGSTDTQYF. The CDR3, as DNA: TGCGCCAGCAGCCCGTGGACAGGGGGAAGCACAGATACGCAGTATTTT.

The chain links TRBV29-1 to TRBJ2-7, with D perhaps matching TRBD2 (5 bases). The CDR3 loop spans 14 amino acids. In germline, CDR1 is SQVTM, CDR2 ANQGSEA. The V gene lost 5 bases and the J gene lost 2 bases, with 16 bases spanning the gap. CDR3 protein: CSVPPETGTYEQYF. The CDR3 bases are TGCAGCGTTCCCCCCGAGACGGGAACCTACGAGCAGTACTTC.

This rearrangement joins TRBV5-4 to TRBJ1-2, with TRBD1 as a possible D gene (5 bases). The germline CDR1 and CDR2 sequences are SGHNT and YYREEE (reference sequence). This CDR3 has 15 amino acids. Trimming shortened V by 0 bases and J by 0 bases, and 9 bases separated the two germline ends. As DNA, the CDR3 is TGTGCCAGCAGCTTGGACGGGGCTCCTAACTATGGCTACACCTTC. It codes for CASSLDGAPNYGYTF.

The chain employs TRBV7-2 and TRBJ2-5, with 9 positions matching TRBD2. The trim removed 7 bases at V and 5 bases at J, leaving 8 bases unmatched. The length of the CDR3 is 14 residues. The germline V gene has CDR1 SGHTA and CDR2 FQGNSA. CDR3 coding DNA: TGTGCCAGCAACATAGCGGGAGTCGAGGAGACCCAGTACTTC. It yields the protein CASNIAGVEETQYF.

The rearrangement joins TRBV7-9 to TRBJ2-2; the match to TRBD1 covers 7 bases. J gave up 3 bases and V 4 bases, and 8 bases lay outside the gene matches. Germline V CDR1 and CDR2: SEHNR, FQNEAQ (reference sequence). The CDR3 sequence is 16 residues long. The CDR3 reads CASSSRTGYDTGELFF. Written as DNA, the CDR3 is TGTGCCAGCAGCTCGAGGACAGGTTATGACACCGGGGAGCTGTTTTTT. The full variable domain, in which reference TRBV7-9 and TRBJ2-2 provide the parts outside the CDR3, is DTGVSQNPRHKITKRGQNVTFRCDPISEHNRLYWYRQTLGQGPEFLTYFQNEAQLEKSRLLSDRFSAERPKGSFSTLEIQRTEQGDSAMYLCASSSRTGYDTGELFFGEGSRLTVL.

The rearrangement joins TRBV11-2 to TRBJ2-3; D remains unclear. Germline CDR1 and CDR2: SGHAT and FQNNGV. V was shortened by 5 bases and J by 2 bases, with 17 bases between the two germline ends. The CDR3 runs 16 residues. As DNA, the CDR3 is TGTGCCAGCAGCCCTCTTACTTTTCCTATCACAGATACGCAGTATTTT. It is translated as CASSPLTFPITDTQYF.

This clone was detected once. J is TRBJ1-1 and V is TRBV5-1; D is ambiguous. Germline V gene lookup returns CDR1 SGHRS and CDR2 YFSETQ. This CDR3 spans 15 amino acids. Trimming left V 0 bases short and J 3 bases short, with 12 bases between. The DNA for the CDR3 is TGCGCCAGCAGCTTGGGGAGCCCTGGGGACACTGAAGCTTTCTTT. Translation: CASSLGSPGDTEAFF. Using reference TRBV5-1 and TRBJ1-1 for the parts outside the CDR3, the full variable domain is KAGVTQTPRYLIKTRGQQVTLSCSPISGHRSVSWYQQTPGQGLQFLFEYFSETQRNKGNFPGRFSGRQFSNSRSEMNVSTLELGDSALYLCASSLGSPGDTEAFFGQGTRLTVV.

V gene TRBV5-1 combines with J gene TRBJ1-1; TRBD1 agrees at 9 bases. CDR3 length: 14 residues. J lost 1 base, V lost 4 bases, and 2 bases had no gene match. CDR1 and CDR2 (germline): SGHRS, YFSETQ. The CDR3 here is CASSTDRGNTEAFF. CDR3 DNA sequence: TGCGCCAGCAGCACGGACAGGGGGAACACTGAAGCTTTCTTT.

The gene calls are TRBV9 and TRBJ2-5, with 8 bases matching TRBD1. CDR3 length: 16 amino acids. The germline CDR1 and CDR2 sequences are SGDLS and YYNGEE. Germline trimming cut 3 bases from V and 1 base from J; bases unmatched to any gene: 8. The CDR3 DNA follows: TGTGCCAGCAGCGCAACACTGGGACAGGTCCAAGAGACCCAGTACTTC. This encodes CASSATLGQVQETQYF.

The V call is TRBV5-6, the J call TRBJ1-2; possible D gene TRBD1, 6 bases. The germline V gene has CDR1 SGHDT and CDR2 YYEEEE. The germline V and J ends were trimmed by 4 bases and 6 bases, with 16 bases remaining between them. The CDR3 runs to 14 residues. The CDR3, as DNA: TGTGCCAGCAGCCCTTGGGAGAGGACAGATGGCTACACCTTC. Residues: CASSPWERTDGYTF.

The chain uses TRBV11-3 and TRBJ2-3; 8 positions match TRBD2. The CDR3 has 16 residues. CDR1 and CDR2 (germline): SGHNT, YENEEA. Unmatched junction bases numbered 8, after V lost 1 base and J lost 5 bases. CDR3 residues: CASSLGSGSNRDTQYF. The CDR3 DNA sequence: TGTGCCAGCAGCTTAGGCAGCGGGAGTAATCGAGATACGCAGTATTTT.

The V call is TRBV5-1, the J call TRBJ1-1; a possible D gene is TRBD1 (6 bases). Germline assignment: CDR1 SGHRS and CDR2 YFSETQ. The CDR3 consists of 16 residues. V gave up 4 bases and J gave up 5 bases, with 21 bases separating them. The CDR3 loop reads CASSALAQGGNTEAFF. CDR3 DNA: TGCGCCAGCAGCGCACTTGCACAGGGAGGGAATACTGAAGCTTTCTTT.

The V gene is TRBV10-3, the J gene TRBJ2-7; 13 bases map to TRBD2. The germline V gene has CDR1 ENHRY and CDR2 SYGVKD. J was trimmed by 7 bases and V by 8 bases; bases with no gene match: 5. This CDR3 is built from 13 residues. Here the CDR3 DNA reads TGTGCCATCGGGACTAGCGGGGACCTGGAGCAGTACTTC. It is translated as CAIGTSGDLEQYF.

This clone has just a few counts. This chain connects TRBV5-1 to TRBJ1-1; D is unclear. The V and J ends lost 0 bases and 5 bases respectively, with 14 bases between them. The CDR3 contains 15 residues. Germline values: CDR1 SGHRS, CDR2 YFSETQ. Here the CDR3 reads CASSLAVLVETEAFF. CDR3 nucleotide sequence: TGCGCCAGCAGCTTGGCCGTTTTGGTGGAAACTGAAGCTTTCTTT.

This chain uses TRBV10-3 with TRBJ1-1; 7 bases map to TRBD1. V was pared by 0 bases and J by 1 base, with 5 bases of the junction left unmatched. The CDR3 has 16 residues. CDR1 and CDR2 from the germline V gene are ENHRY and SYGVKD. In DNA, the CDR3 is TGTGCCATCAGTGAGTCTGGAGGGGGCGGGAACACTGAAGCTTTCTTT. It specifies CAISESGGGGNTEAFF.

Only a few counts were recorded for this clone. The chain is built from TRBV27 and TRBJ2-7, with a tentative D call TRBD1 (5 bases). Germline V gene lookup returns CDR1 MNHEY and CDR2 SMNVEV (reference sequence). This CDR3 spans 12 amino acids. V lost 6 bases and J 2 bases, leaving 8 bases between the germline ends. The CDR3 nucleotides are TGTGCCAGCAGACAGGCACCCTACGAGCAGTACTTC. It specifies CASRQAPYEQYF.

J is TRBJ1-6 and V is TRBV9; D not certain. The V gene's germline CDR1 is SGDLS and CDR2 YYNGEE. The CDR3 spans 15 residues. V lost 3 bases to trimming and J lost 5 bases, with 12 bases between them. The CDR3 protein is CASSAREANNSPLHF. The CDR3 DNA reads TGTGCCAGCAGCGCTCGGGAGGCGAATAATTCACCCCTCCACTTT.

The chain uses TRBV5-4 and TRBJ2-3; D gene ambiguous. Germline CDR1 is SGHNT and CDR2 is YYREEE (reference sequence). The CDR3 totals 15 residues. V was clipped by 1 base and J by 6 bases, with 15 bases between them. The CDR3 DNA reads as TGTGCCAGCAGCTTGACCGGTCGGCTAGACGATACGCAGTATTTT. This gives the protein CASSLTGRLDDTQYF.

The chain couples TRBV5-4 to TRBJ1-6; 7 bases agree with TRBD1. This CDR3 has 16 amino acids. V dropped 0 bases and J dropped 9; count of bases not matched to a gene: 9. The germline V gene encodes CDR1 SGHNT and CDR2 YYREEE (reference sequence). CDR3 bases: TGTGCCAGCAGCTTGGGCTTGAGGGGGCGCGTTTCACCCCTCCACTTT. Translating it yields CASSLGLRGRVSPLHF.

The chain links TRBV7-3 to TRBJ2-5; TRBD2 agrees at 11 bases. V was clipped by 5 bases and J by 7 bases; unmatched bases: 9. Per the germline V gene, CDR1 is SGHTA and CDR2 is FQGTGA. The CDR3 extends over 15 amino acids. This CDR3 reads CASSKIAGGVGTQYF. DNA for the CDR3: TGTGCCAGCAGCAAAATAGCGGGAGGGGTGGGGACCCAGTACTTC. Together with reference TRBV7-3 and TRBJ2-5, the CDR3 gives the full variable domain: GAGVSQTPSNKVTEKGKYVELRCDPISGHTALYWYRQSLGQGPEFLIYFQGTGAADDSGLPNDRFFAVRPEGSVSTLKIQRTERGDSAVYLCASSKIAGGVGTQYFGPGTRLLVL.

V is TRBV15 and J is TRBJ1-2; a weak D match, TRBD1 (5 bases). Germline assignment: CDR1 LNHNV and CDR2 YYDKDF (reference sequence). This CDR3 is built from 14 residues. Between the trimmed V and J ends, which lost 2 bases and 0 bases, there was a span of 7 bases. In DNA form, the CDR3 reads TGTGCCACCAGCAGACAGGGAACTAACTATGGCTACACCTTC. Protein: CATSRQGTNYGYTF.

Only one count was recorded for this clone. This chain links TRBV5-4 with TRBJ2-4; either TRBD1 or TRBD2 may supply D (6 bases each). There are 14 residues in the CDR3. The V and J ends lost 2 bases and 6 bases respectively, with 12 bases between them. Germline V CDR1 and CDR2: SGHNT, YYREEE (reference sequence). Here the CDR3 DNA reads TGTGCCAGCAGCTTATGGGGGCGGGGAAACATTCAGTACTTC. Protein sequence: CASSLWGRGNIQYF.

The V call is TRBV9, the J call TRBJ1-4, with D perhaps matching TRBD1 (5 bases). The germline gives CDR1 SGDLS, CDR2 YYNGEE. With 2 bases removed from V and 7 bases from J, the gap between germline ends came to 12 bases. This CDR3 contains 14 residues. The CDR3 DNA follows: TGTGCCAGCAGCGTTCTCGGGGGGTTTGAAAAACTGTTTTTT. Amino acids: CASSVLGGFEKLFF.

The chain links TRBV5-1 to TRBJ1-5, with D possibly matching TRBD1 (5 bases). Germline CDR1 is SGHRS and CDR2 is YFSETQ. This CDR3 is 13 amino acids long. The V end lost 0 bases, the J end lost 7 bases, and 8 bases lay between the germline ends. The CDR3: CASSLEGRQPQHF. CDR3 coding DNA: TGCGCCAGCAGCTTGGAGGGGAGGCAGCCCCAGCATTTT.

The chain combines TRBV19 with TRBJ1-5; D possibly corresponds to TRBD1 (6 bases). The V and J ends lost 7 bases and 3 bases respectively, with 16 bases between them. The CDR3 consists of 15 residues. Germline CDR1 reads LNHDA; CDR2 reads SQIVND (reference sequence). CDR3 sequence reads: CASTIGRGPNQPQHF. CDR3 nucleotides: TGTGCCAGTACCATAGGCAGGGGTCCCAATCAGCCCCAGCATTTT.

V gene TRBV2 combines with J gene TRBJ2-2, with no clear D. The V and J ends lost 4 bases and 5 bases respectively, with 11 bases between them. The germline CDR1 and CDR2 sequences are SNHLY and FYNNEI. CDR3 length equals 14 residues. Here the CDR3 reads CASSGVSHTGELFF. In nucleotides, the CDR3 is TGTGCCAGCAGTGGGGTTAGCCATACCGGGGAGCTGTTTTTT. The variable domain in full, completed from reference TRBV2 and TRBJ2-2, reads EPEVTQTPSHQVTQMGQEVILRCVPISNHLYFYWYRQILGQKVEFLVSFYNNEISEKSEIFDDQFSVERPDGSNFTLKIRSTKLEDSAMYFCASSGVSHTGELFFGEGSRLTVL.

This clone has a handful of counts. The rearrangement joins TRBV4-1 to TRBJ1-2; D remains unclear. In germline, CDR1 is MGHRA, CDR2 YSYEKL. V lost 1 base, J lost 8 bases, and 11 bases lay in between. This CDR3 has 13 residues. The CDR3 sequence: CASSQGAPDGYTF. CDR3 sequence (DNA): TGCGCCAGCAGCCAAGGGGCGCCTGACGGCTACACCTTC.

The V call is TRBV7-8, the J call TRBJ1-4; possibly TRBD1 for D (6 bases). Germline V gene sequence: CDR1 SGHVS, CDR2 FQNEAQ. V lost 0 bases to trimming and J lost 8 bases, with 16 bases between them. CDR3 size: 16 residues. CDR3 region: CASSLARGLGTEKLFF. The CDR3, as DNA: TGTGCCAGCAGCTTAGCCAGGGGATTAGGGACAGAAAAACTGTTTTTT.